These 26 T cell receptor beta chains share one sample of origin, sequenced in a study of Graves' ophthalmopathy and Graves' hyperthyroidism. Amplification of TCR beta CDR3 regions used RNA transcripts. In the first round, RT-PCR was carried out with HTBI primers, and a multiplex PCR formed the second round. TCRdb processed the multiplex PCR reads anew with MiXCR; each CDR3 protein has one entry. The data hold approximately 210,000 distinct CDR3 sequences, with 20% to 25% observed a single time. Sequences were obtained from peripheral blood. These receptors were obtained from a woman between 45 and 65 years old with Graves' ophthalmopathy.

This clonotype was seen repeatedly, ten times or more. This sequence joins TRBV27 and TRBJ1-2; the match to TRBD1 covers 12 bases. CDR1 and CDR2 from the germline V gene are MNHEY and SMNVEV (reference sequence). The CDR3 is made up of 17 amino acids. Trimming cost V 6 bases and J 0 bases; bases outside gene matches: 8. In nucleotides, the CDR3 is TGTGCCAGCAGGGGGCCCGGGACAGGGGGCCCTAACTATGGCTACACCTTC. Its protein is CASRGPGTGGPNYGYTF.

This clonotype occurred many times. The genes are TRBV7-2 and TRBJ2-7, with TRBD2 as a possible D gene (5 bases). V was clipped by 5 bases and J by 6 bases, with 14 bases between them. The CDR3 has 13 residues. The V gene's germline CDR1 is SGHTA and CDR2 FQGNSA. The CDR3 DNA is TGTGCCAGCAGCCCTTGGCAAAGCGGCGAGCAGTACTTC. The encoded protein is CASSPWQSGEQYF.

This clonotype was seen at least ten times. This chain joins TRBV7-8 and TRBJ2-7; tentative D call: TRBD1 (5 bases). V was clipped by 2 bases and J by 2 bases, with 10 bases between them. Germline V CDR1 and CDR2: SGHVS, FQNEAQ. This CDR3 region has 14 residues. CDR3 bases: TGTGCCAGCAGCTTACAGGGCAGAACCTACGAGCAGTACTTC. It yields the protein CASSLQGRTYEQYF. Using reference TRBV7-8 and TRBJ2-7 for the parts outside the CDR3, the full variable domain is GAGVSQSPRYKVAKRGQDVALRCDPISGHVSLFWYQQALGQGPEFLTYFQNEAQLDKSGLPSDRFFAERPEGSVSTLKIQRTQQEDSAVYLCASSLQGRTYEQYFGPGTRLTVT.

As for this clonotype: The CDR3 does not close with the conserved phenylalanine or tryptophan, likely indicating a read error. The gene calls are TRBV29-1 and TRBJ1-3, with D hard to call. The CDR3 spans 14 residues. CDR1 and CDR2 from the germline V gene are SQVTM and ANQGSEA. With 6 bases removed from V and 0 bases from J, the gap between germline ends came to 12 bases. The CDR3 loop is CSVTDEASGNTIYL. CDR3 bases: TGCAGCGTAACGGACGAGGCCTCTGGAAACACCATATATCTT.

The chain links TRBV27 to TRBJ1-1, with 9 bases fitting TRBD1. Germline V CDR1 and CDR2: MNHEY, SMNVEV (reference sequence). The CDR3 length is 16 residues. J was trimmed by 2 bases and V by 5 bases; bases with no gene match: 9. CDR3 region: CASSPTGGIPNTEAFF. CDR3 bases: TGTGCCAGCAGTCCTACAGGGGGCATCCCCAACACTGAAGCTTTCTTT.

This CDR3 reads CASSQDSGYPKTQYF. CDR3 nucleotides: TGTGCCAGCAGCCAAGATTCGGGCTATCCTAAGACCCAGTACTTC. The chain has TRBV4-2 and TRBJ2-5; D remains unclear. Germline values: CDR1 LGHNA, CDR2 YNFKEQ. Trimming removed 0 bases at V and 6 bases at J, with 14 bases between. This CDR3 comprises 15 residues.

This clonotype was detected ten times or more. V gene TRBV7-6 combines with J gene TRBJ2-7, with D uncertain. V was clipped by 1 base and J by 5 bases, with 9 bases between them. The CDR3 is made up of 13 amino acids. Germline assignment: CDR1 SGHVS and CDR2 FNYEAQ. CDR3: CASSLVGTDEQYF. In DNA form, the CDR3 reads TGTGCCAGCAGCTTAGTGGGAACGGACGAGCAGTACTTC.

This clonotype was recorded at least ten times. The V and J genes are TRBV12-3 or TRBV12-4 and TRBJ2-5, with 7 bases aligning to TRBD2. Losses at the gene ends were 3 bases for V and 0 bases for J; bases not matched to a gene: 1. The CDR3 runs to 14 residues. DNA for the CDR3: TGTGCCAGCAGTTTGAGCGGGAACCAAGAGACCCAGTACTTC. Amino acid sequence: CASSLSGNQETQYF.

This clonotype has a count of ten or more. This rearrangement joins TRBV11-2 to TRBJ2-4, with D uncertain. CDR3 length: 15 residues. CDR1 is SGHAT, CDR2 FQNNGV, per germline. The V end was cut by 3 bases, the J end by 2 bases, with 11 bases between. The CDR3 loop reads CASSFMMGPKNIQYF. The CDR3 nucleotides read TGTGCCAGCAGCTTTATGATGGGTCCCAAAAACATTCAGTACTTC.

The chain is built from TRBV12-3 or TRBV12-4 and TRBJ1-5; the D gene is possibly TRBD1 (6 bases). Trimming pared 3 bases from V and 7 bases from J, leaving 13 bases between. The CDR3 has 14 amino acids. The CDR3, as DNA: TGTGCCAGCAGTTTTAGCGCAGGGGACCAGCCCCAGCATTTT. Translating it yields CASSFSAGDQPQHF.

This chain links TRBV6-1 with TRBJ2-7, with 13 bases matching TRBD2. J lost 3 bases, V lost 6 bases, and 8 bases had no gene match. The CDR3 has 16 residues. CDR1 and CDR2 from the germline V gene are MNHNS and SASEGT. The CDR3 DNA reads as TGTGCCAGCAGACGGGGGACTAGCGGGGTGAACTACGAGCAGTACTTC. Translated: CASRRGTSGVNYEQYF.

This clonotype was recorded many times. J is TRBJ2-7 and V is TRBV20-1, with no clear D. The CDR3 totals 15 residues. CDR1 DFQATT and CDR2 SNEGSKA come from the germline V gene (reference sequence). Trimming took 0 bases from V and 5 from J, leaving 17 bases between them. CDR3 coding DNA: TGCAGTGCTAGAGATGGGCGGTCAATAGCCGACGAGCAGTACTTC. This encodes CSARDGRSIADEQYF.

This chain joins TRBV4-1 and TRBJ2-5; D is unclear. CDR1 is MGHRA, CDR2 YSYEKL, per germline. The CDR3 has 14 amino acids. V dropped 5 bases and J dropped 2 bases, with 12 bases sitting between them. CDR3 in amino acids: CASSNRLGQETQYF. In DNA form, the CDR3 reads TGCGCCAGCAGCAACCGCCTAGGGCAAGAGACCCAGTACTTC.

This clonotype has a count of ten or more. V usage is TRBV12-3 or TRBV12-4 and J usage is TRBJ1-1, with 7 bases aligning to TRBD1. V gave up 5 bases and J gave up 0 bases; unmatched junction bases: 6. There are 15 residues in the CDR3. CDR3 in amino acids: CASSPEGTVNTEAFF. CDR3 DNA sequence: TGTGCCAGCAGTCCCGAAGGGACAGTGAACACTGAAGCTTTCTTT.

Worth noting for this clonotype: A much larger clone differs by one base, so this may be a read error. The chain is built from TRBV12-3 or TRBV12-4 and TRBJ1-1; D gene unclear. V lost 5 bases and J lost 10, with 14 bases in between. The CDR3 length is 12 residues. This chain's CDR3 is CASSLYPDVAFF. As DNA, the CDR3 is TGTGCCAGCAGTCTTTACCCAGACGTAGCTTTCTTT.

This clonotype came up many times. This chain uses TRBV6-2 or TRBV6-3 with TRBJ1-1; the D is unclear. Germline V lookup: CDR1 MNHEY, CDR2 SVGEGT. CDR3 length: 14 amino acids. Trimming left V 2 bases short and J 1 base short, with 8 bases between. CDR3 bases: TGTGCCAGCAGTTACCTAGGACGGAACACTGAAGCTTTCTTT. Translated: CASSYLGRNTEAFF.

The chain carries TRBV12-5 and TRBJ1-2, with a possible D match to TRBD1 (5 bases). The V end lost 7 bases, the J end lost 0 bases, and 9 bases lay between the germline ends. The germline V gene encodes CDR1 LGHNT and CDR2 FRNRAP. The CDR3 is made up of 13 amino acids. CDR3 bases: TGTGCTAGTGCCCCAGGGACTAACTATGGCTACACCTTC. It specifies CASAPGTNYGYTF.

This clonotype has ten or more counts. The V call is TRBV7-8, the J call TRBJ1-1; D is perhaps TRBD1 (6 bases). In germline, CDR1 is SGHVS, CDR2 FQNEAQ. The V end lost 1 base, the J end lost 4 bases, and 22 bases lay between the germline ends. The CDR3 has 18 amino acids. The CDR3 sequence is CASSLGEGGLRASTEAFF. CDR3 in DNA: TGTGCCAGCAGCTTAGGCGAGGGGGGCCTAAGGGCCAGCACTGAAGCTTTCTTT.

This clonotype was recorded at least ten times. This chain links TRBV11-2 with TRBJ2-5; D gene uncertain. Germline V gene sequence: CDR1 SGHAT, CDR2 FQNNGV. Trimming removed 7 bases from V and 5 bases from J, with 20 bases in between. The CDR3 runs to 15 residues. CDR3 in DNA: TGTGCCAGCACCCTTACACCAAGTCCCGGCGAGACCCAGTACTTC. The encoded protein is CASTLTPSPGETQYF.

This clonotype was detected many times. The V and J genes are TRBV27 and TRBJ2-5; 7 bases are a match to TRBD2. Germline V gene sequence: CDR1 MNHEY, CDR2 SMNVEV (reference sequence). The CDR3 spans 16 residues. J was trimmed by 5 bases and V by 3 bases; bases with no gene match: 12. CDR3 protein: CASSFMNGRYGETQYF. The CDR3 nucleotides are TGTGCCAGCAGTTTTATGAACGGGAGGTATGGGGAGACCCAGTACTTC.

Ten or more counts support this clonotype. This chain joins TRBV28 and TRBJ2-7; D gene unclear. The V gene lost 3 bases and the J gene lost 1 base, with 19 bases spanning the gap. The CDR3 length is 17 residues. CDR1 is MDHEN, CDR2 SYDVKM, per germline. CDR3 loop: CASSFLMVQGDSYEQYF. The CDR3 DNA reads as TGTGCCAGCAGTTTTTTGATGGTTCAAGGAGATTCCTACGAGCAGTACTTC.

In this sample, this clonotype turned up many times. V is TRBV5-1 and J is TRBJ2-5; D unresolved. The CDR3 contains 13 residues. V lost 4 bases to trimming and J lost 5 bases, with 12 bases between them. CDR1 SGHRS and CDR2 YFSETQ come from the germline V gene. The CDR3 protein is CASSLGASETQYF. For the CDR3, the DNA is TGCGCCAGCAGCCTAGGTGCATCGGAGACCCAGTACTTC.

This clonotype was detected many times. The J gene is TRBJ2-7, the V gene TRBV20-1, with 14 bases lining up with TRBD2. The CDR3 extends over 15 amino acids. Germline values: CDR1 DFQATT, CDR2 SNEGSKA (reference sequence). With 2 bases clipped from V and 3 bases from J, the junction kept 3 bases outside the gene matches. CDR3 loop: CSARPGTSGSYEQYF. For the CDR3, the DNA is TGCAGTGCTAGACCCGGGACTAGCGGGAGCTACGAGCAGTACTTC.

In its sample, this clonotype was seen a few times. The chain has TRBV6-4 and TRBJ2-3; TRBD2 matches at 14 bases. J was trimmed by 6 bases and V by 5 bases; bases with no gene match: 16. The CDR3 spans 19 residues. The V gene's germline CDR1 is MRHNA and CDR2 SNTAGT. The CDR3 DNA reads as TGTGCCAGCAGTCCCACCCCTCCCGGGACTAGCGGGAGAGTCGATACGCAGTATTTT. The encoded protein is CASSPTPPGTSGRVDTQYF.

In its sample, this clonotype was seen many times. This chain links TRBV20-1 with TRBJ2-5; D may be TRBD2 (5 bases). This CDR3 comprises 12 residues. Germline CDR1 is DFQATT and CDR2 is SNEGSKA (reference sequence). Deletions cut 6 bases from V and 4 bases from J, with 12 bases between. The CDR3 sequence: CSAPKGGETQYF. CDR3 nucleotides: TGCAGTGCCCCCAAAGGAGGAGAGACCCAGTACTTC.

On this clonotype itself: It may be a read error: a sequence one base away is much more abundant. The genes are TRBV4-2 and TRBJ2-7; 9 nucleotides line up with TRBD1. The V gene's germline CDR1 is LGHNA and CDR2 YNFKEQ. There are 15 residues in the CDR3. This CDR3 reads CVSSHGTGFTYEQYF. The CDR3 DNA is TGTGTCAGCAGCCACGGGACAGGGTTCACCTACGAGCAGTACTTC.